The entry below describes one T cell receptor (beta chain). The J segment lost 3 bases and the V segment lost 7 bases, leaving 9 bases of the junction unmatched. This CDR3 is built from 15 residues. Germline lookup yields CDR1 LNHNV and CDR2 YYDKDF (reference sequence). This sample stems from a study of OX40 agonist ivuxolimab in advanced cancers. Study-level information: Ivuxolimab, an antibody acting as an agonist of OX40 (CD134), was used to treat patients. Three patients responded partially, comprising one with hepatocellular carcinoma and two with cutaneous melanoma.

The assay was immunoSEQ multiplex PCR, and TCRdb's table has in-frame clones only and misses some. The sample has about 35,000 clones, about 70% seen once. Sequencing used CD4+ or CD8+ T cells sorted from blood, obtained in a trial of the OX40 agonist ivuxolimab. The receptor's source is an adult with an advanced solid tumor such as melanoma, head and neck, liver or kidney cancer. The V call is TRBV15, the J call TRBJ1-5; the match to TRBD1 covers 7 bases. As DNA, the CDR3 is TGTGCCACCAACCCCCAGGGGGGCCCCAATCAGCCCCAGCATTTT. Protein: CATNPQGGPNQPQHF.